This T cell receptor beta chain was captured in a study of CD8 T cells in Susac syndrome. Study-wide results and caveats: The study's TCR sequencing and HLA analysis drew on a certain number of individuals. That number was acknowledged as relatively small.

This clonotype was recorded once. The antigen remains undetermined. TCR beta sequencing was performed on blood CD8+ and CD4+ T cells. Controls matched for age and sex were healthy donors. An input of 0.5 to 1 ug of RNA was subjected to reverse transcription using random hexamers. TCRdb reanalysed the immunoSEQ multiplex PCR reads using MiXCR and keeps one entry per CDR3 protein. The data show 65,000 to 75,000 distinct CDR3 sequences, approximately 95% seen once. Deletions cut 7 bases from V and 4 bases from J, with 8 bases between. The CDR3 covers 12 residues. Germline V CDR1 and CDR2: SNHLY, FYNNEI. This clonotype was sampled from a human donor in good health. The specimen sequenced was CD8+ T cells from PBMCs. V is TRBV2 and J is TRBJ2-1; maybe TRBD1 (6 bases). CDR3 loop: CASIGQYNEQFF. Here the CDR3 DNA reads TGTGCCAGCATTGGACAGTACAATGAGCAGTTCTTC.